The next 15 T cell receptor beta chains were all read from a single sample in a study of blood T cell repertoires in COVID-19. Sequencing was performed with immunoSEQ multiplex PCR; in TCRdb, only in-frame clones are kept and a portion is missing. The repertoire holds more than 95,000 clones, with 88% as singletons. Sequencing was carried out using peripheral blood. The receptors come from a human donor in a cohort sampled during active COVID-19.

The chain carries TRBV5-5 and TRBJ2-7; 11 bases line up with TRBD2. With 1 base clipped from V and 6 bases from J, the junction kept 12 bases outside the gene matches. This CDR3 region has 17 residues. CDR1 is SGHKS, CDR2 YYEKEE, per germline (reference sequence). The CDR3 nucleotides read TGTGCCAGCAGCTTGAAGCTAGCGGGAGGTCGAATAAGCGAGCAGTACTTC. Its translation is CASSLKLAGGRISEQYF. Based on the CDR3 plus reference TRBV5-5 and TRBJ2-7, the full variable domain is DAGVTQSPTHLIKTRGQQVTLRCSPISGHKSVSWYQQVLGQGPQFIFQYYEKEERGRGNFPDRFSARQFPNYSSELNVNALLLGDSALYLCASSLKLAGGRISEQYFGPGTRLTVT.

This clone showed up just once. This chain connects TRBV4-1 to TRBJ2-2; TRBD2 agrees at 9 bases. There are 17 residues in the CDR3. Germline values: CDR1 MGHRA, CDR2 YSYEKL. The junction had 6 bases not matched to a gene; V was cut back by 0 bases and J by 4 bases. The CDR3 region is CASSQDLAGGSTGELFF. The CDR3 region has the DNA TGCGCCAGCAGCCAAGATCTCGCGGGGGGGAGCACCGGGGAGCTGTTTTTT.

The rearrangement joins TRBV3-1 (or the pseudogene TRBV3-2) to TRBJ2-7; unclear D gene. The V end was cut by 1 base, the J end by 6 bases, with 13 bases between. The CDR3 loop spans 14 amino acids. Germline values: CDR1 LGHDT, CDR2 YNNKEL (reference sequence). The CDR3 DNA sequence: TGTGCCAGCAGCCAAGGTACCCCACTTAGCGAGCAGTACTTC. This sequence encodes CASSQGTPLSEQYF.

The V call is TRBV6-2 or TRBV6-3, the J call TRBJ2-1; D uncertain. The CDR3 runs to 15 residues. The germline V gene encodes CDR1 MNHEY and CDR2 SVGEGT. Trimming shortened V by 2 bases and J by 4 bases, and 12 bases separated the two germline ends. CDR3 sequence reads: CASSYGIAQYNEQFF. In nucleotides, the CDR3 is TGTGCCAGCAGTTACGGAATAGCTCAGTACAATGAGCAGTTCTTC.

The rearrangement uses TRBV7-8 and TRBJ2-7; 15 positions agree with TRBD2. CDR3 length: 17 amino acids. Trimming took 4 bases from V and 0 from J; bases not matched to a gene: 4. Germline-derived CDR1 and CDR2 are SGHVS and FQNEAQ. The CDR3 is CASSSGTSGGSSYEQYF. DNA of the CDR3: TGTGCCAGCAGCTCCGGGACTAGCGGGGGGAGCTCCTACGAGCAGTACTTC.

The chain couples TRBV3-1 (or the pseudogene TRBV3-2) to TRBJ2-3, with D possibly being TRBD2 (6 bases). V dropped 1 base and J dropped 4 bases, with 15 bases sitting between them. Germline assignment: CDR1 LGHDT and CDR2 YNNKEL (reference sequence). The CDR3 has 16 amino acids. The CDR3 loop is CASSQALAGMSDTQYF. The CDR3 DNA sequence: TGTGCCAGCAGCCAAGCACTAGCAGGCATGTCAGATACGCAGTATTTT.

The rearrangement links TRBV19 to TRBJ1-1, with D unresolved. V was trimmed by 3 bases and J by 5 bases, leaving 10 bases between them. This CDR3 comprises 13 residues. The germline gives CDR1 LNHDA, CDR2 SQIVND (reference sequence). The CDR3 DNA is TGTGCCAGTAGTATGACACGAGTAACTGAAGCTTTCTTT. Translation: CASSMTRVTEAFF. The full variable domain, with the rest looked up from reference TRBV19 and TRBJ1-1, is DGGITQSPKYLFRKEGQNVTLSCEQNLNHDAMYWYRQDPGQGLRLIYYSQIVNDFQKGDIAEGYSVSREKKESFPLTVTSAQKNPTAFYLCASSMTRVTEAFFGQGTRLTVV.

The chain couples TRBV15 to TRBJ2-7, with D perhaps TRBD1 (6 bases). The V gene lost 7 bases and the J gene lost 1 base, with 14 bases spanning the gap. The CDR3 runs 14 residues. The germline V gene encodes CDR1 LNHNV and CDR2 YYDKDF (reference sequence). CDR3 DNA sequence: TGTGCCACCAAACTAGAACAGGGTTCCTACGAGCAGTACTTC. Its translation: CATKLEQGSYEQYF.

V and J are TRBV5-1 and TRBJ2-2; TRBD2 agrees at 8 bases. CDR3 length: 15 residues. CDR1 is SGHRS, CDR2 YFSETQ, per germline. Trimming took 4 bases from V and 4 from J; bases not matched to a gene: 6. Here the CDR3 DNA reads TGCGCCAGCAGCCCCCGGGGGGGGACCACCGGGGAGCTGTTTTTT. Protein: CASSPRGGTTGELFF.

The V gene is TRBV5-1, the J gene TRBJ1-3; maybe TRBD1 (5 bases). The CDR3 contains 16 residues. The V end lost 2 bases, the J end lost 0 bases, and 12 bases lay between the germline ends. Germline V CDR1 and CDR2: SGHRS, YFSETQ. Written as DNA, the CDR3 is TGCGCCAGCAGCTTAGACAGAAGTCTCTCTGGAAACACCATATATTTT. It codes for CASSLDRSLSGNTIYF. Combining the CDR3 with reference TRBV5-1 and TRBJ1-3 gives the whole variable domain KAGVTQTPRYLIKTRGQQVTLSCSPISGHRSVSWYQQTPGQGLQFLFEYFSETQRNKGNFPGRFSGRQFSNSRSEMNVSTLELGDSALYLCASSLDRSLSGNTIYFGEGSWLTVV.

The J gene is TRBJ2-1, the V gene TRBV5-4, with TRBD1 matching over 9 bases. The CDR3 consists of 15 residues. Looked up from germline, CDR1 is SGHNT and CDR2 is YYREEE (reference sequence). The V gene end was trimmed by 4 bases and the J gene end by 7 bases; junction bases not matched to a gene: 9. The CDR3 loop is CASSPGTGRGNEQFF. CDR3 DNA sequence: TGTGCCAGCAGCCCAGGGACAGGGAGGGGGAATGAGCAGTTCTTC.

This chain connects TRBV25-1 to TRBJ1-2; maybe TRBD1 (5 bases). V lost 8 bases to trimming and J lost 4 bases, with 17 bases between them. This CDR3 comprises 14 residues. The V gene's germline CDR1 is MGHDK and CDR2 SYGVNS. As DNA, the CDR3 is TGTGCCAGCCGAGAAGGCAGGGCTCCCTATGGCTACACCTTC. Its translation is CASREGRAPYGYTF.

V and J are TRBV20-1 and TRBJ2-5, with D perhaps TRBD2 (5 bases). The CDR3 runs 13 residues. Germline values: CDR1 DFQATT, CDR2 SNEGSKA (reference sequence). The germline V and J ends were trimmed by 3 bases and 5 bases, with 13 bases remaining between them. The CDR3 nucleotides are TGCAGTGCTAGTTTCGGACCGGGGGAGACCCAGTACTTC. This sequence encodes CSASFGPGETQYF.

V gene TRBV18 combines with J gene TRBJ2-3, with 14 bases fitting TRBD2. The V and J ends lost 4 bases and 5 bases, in that order; junction bases with no gene match: 5. Germline CDR1 reads KGHSH; CDR2 reads LQKENI. This CDR3 region has 16 residues. The CDR3 is CASSLGLAGAGDTQYF. The CDR3, as DNA: TGTGCCAGCTCACTGGGACTAGCGGGAGCTGGAGATACGCAGTATTTT.

The chain uses TRBV10-3 and TRBJ2-1, with 9 bases lining up with TRBD1. The junction had 8 bases not matched to a gene; V was cut back by 5 bases and J by 9 bases. The V gene's germline CDR1 is ENHRY and CDR2 SYGVKD. This CDR3 is built from 14 residues. The CDR3 nucleotides are TGTGCCATCAGTAACGGACAGGGGACAAGTGAGCAGTTCTTC. Translation: CAISNGQGTSEQFF.